This is a list of T cell receptor beta chains from one sample in a study of human T cells and chemical hapten exposure. In TCRdb, the RACE reads were re-called with MiXCR into one record per CDR3 protein. The sample yields 75,000 to 100,000 distinct CDR3 sequences, over 9.5% seen once. The specimen comprised whole blood, sampled in connection with sensitization to the hapten diphenylcyclopropenone (DPC). Receptors were obtained from a woman aged 60 to 75 with alopecia areata. Some clones in this sample may be carry-over from other donors' samples. CDR3s include the opening cysteine and the closing phenylalanine or tryptophan. D genes are given only for firm matches. Not every row has a clone size; where given, it reads once, few, many or a size class.

j_call v_call clone_size d_call cdr3_nt cdr3_aa
TRBJ2-7 TRBV6-6 few - TGTGCCAGCAGTTCCCAGTGGTACGAGCAGTACTTC CASSSQWYEQYF
TRBJ1-5 TRBV19 many - TGTGCCAGTAACGTGAGGTACAATCAGCCCCAGCATTTT CASNVRYNQPQHF
TRBJ1-1 TRBV20-1 many - TGCAGTGCTCGCGCTGGACTGAACACTGAAGCTTTCTTT CSARAGLNTEAFF
TRBJ1-5 TRBV11-2 few - TGTGCCAGCAGCCCAGACAGATTTTATCAGCCCCAGCATTTT CASSPDRFYQPQHF
TRBJ2-1 TRBV7-2 many TRBD2 TGTGCCAGCAGCAGGAGCGGGGGGGCCTATGAGCAGTTCTTC CASSRSGGAYEQFF
TRBJ1-2 TRBV7-9 - - TGTGCCAGCAGCTCAGCCCCATATGGCTACACCTTC CASSSAPYGYTF
TRBJ2-7 TRBV6-5 - TRBD2 TGTGCCAGCAGTTACGGGAGGGGCGAGCAGTACTTC CASSYGRGEQYF
TRBJ2-1 TRBV21-1 many - TGTGCCAGCAGCAAAAGGCTAGCGGGGGGGCCAGATGAGCAGTTCTTC CASSKRLAGGPDEQFF
TRBJ1-1 TRBV20-1 few - TGCAGTGCCCGGGACCCGCAGGGGTGGGTCACTGAAGCTTTCTTT CSARDPQGWVTEAFF
TRBJ2-1 TRBV7-9 - - TGTGCCAGCAGCTCAGAAGACGGTCTGGGCGACAATGAGCAGTTCTTC CASSSEDGLGDNEQFF
TRBJ1-5 TRBV6-2/TRBV6-3 - - TGTGCCAGCAGTTACTACAGGAGAAGCAATCAGCCCCAGCATTTT CASSYYRRSNQPQHF
TRBJ1-2 TRBV6-1 - - TGTGCCAGCAGTGATAGGAGGCAGGGGAGAGGCTACACCTTC CASSDRRQGRGYTF
TRBJ1-1 TRBV2 - - TGTGCCAGCAACGAATTTGACACTGAAGCTTTCTTT CASNEFDTEAFF